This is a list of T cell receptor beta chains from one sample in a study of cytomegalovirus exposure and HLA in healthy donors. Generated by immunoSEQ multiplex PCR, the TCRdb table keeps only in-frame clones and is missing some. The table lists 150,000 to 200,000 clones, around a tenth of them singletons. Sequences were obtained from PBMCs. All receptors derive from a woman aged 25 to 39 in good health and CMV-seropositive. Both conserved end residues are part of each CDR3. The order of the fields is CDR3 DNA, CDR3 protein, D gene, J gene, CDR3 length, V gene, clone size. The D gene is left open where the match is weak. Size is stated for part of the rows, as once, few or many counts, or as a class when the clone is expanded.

DNA: TGTGCCAGCAGTTATTCGCCGGGACAGGGCACAGATACGCAGTATTTT; CDR3: CASSYSPGQGTDTQYF; D: TRBD1; J: TRBJ2-3; length: 16; V: TRBV6-5; size: NA
DNA: TGTGCCAGCAGTTATGACAGAAACACTGAAGCTTTCTTT; CDR3: CASSYDRNTEAFF; D: NA; J: TRBJ1-1; length: 13; V: TRBV6-6; size: NA
DNA: TGTGCCAGCAGCGAGGAGATCTGGGGGCCCGAGCAGTACTTC; CDR3: CASSEEIWGPEQYF; D: NA; J: TRBJ2-7; length: 14; V: TRBV9; size: few
DNA: TGTGCCAGCATATTGGGACAGGGTAACACTGAAGCTTTCTTT; CDR3: CASILGQGNTEAFF; D: TRBD1; J: TRBJ1-1; length: 14; V: TRBV2; size: NA
DNA: TGTGCCAGCAGCCCCGACCGGGGTGCAGGGGAGGGAGAAAAACTGTTTTTT; CDR3: CASSPDRGAGEGEKLFF; D: NA; J: TRBJ1-4; length: 17; V: TRBV7-9; size: NA
DNA: TGCGCCAGCAGCTTGGGGACTAGCGGGGAAAGTGAGCAGTTCTTC; CDR3: CASSLGTSGESEQFF; D: TRBD2; J: TRBJ2-1; length: 15; V: TRBV5-1; size: NA
DNA: TGCGCCAGCAGCGATACTCAGGGGGCGGGAAACATTCAGTACTTC; CDR3: CASSDTQGAGNIQYF; D: TRBD1; J: TRBJ2-4; length: 15; V: TRBV5-1; size: few
DNA: TGCGCCAGCAGCTTAGGACAGGGAGACAGGGAGACCCAGTACTTC; CDR3: CASSLGQGDRETQYF; D: TRBD1; J: TRBJ2-5; length: 15; V: TRBV5-1; size: few
DNA: TGTGCCATCAGTGAAAACAGTAGAACAGGAGGAAACACCATATATTTT; CDR3: CAISENSRTGGNTIYF; D: NA; J: TRBJ1-3; length: 16; V: TRBV10-3; size: NA
DNA: TGCGCCAGCAGCTTGTCCCGTGAGGGGAGGCCCATCTACAATGAGCAGTTCTTC; CDR3: CASSLSREGRPIYNEQFF; D: NA; J: TRBJ2-1; length: 18; V: TRBV5-1; size: few
DNA: TGTGCCAGCACCAAAGACGGACAGGCCTACGAGCAGTACTTC; CDR3: CASTKDGQAYEQYF; D: NA; J: TRBJ2-7; length: 14; V: TRBV21-1; size: NA
DNA: TGTGCCAGCAGCTTGGGAGAATCCTACGAGCAGTACTTC; CDR3: CASSLGESYEQYF; D: NA; J: TRBJ2-7; length: 13; V: TRBV7-9; size: few
DNA: TGTGCCAGCAGCACCACTTACACTGAAGCTTTCTTT; CDR3: CASSTTYTEAFF; D: NA; J: TRBJ1-1; length: 12; V: TRBV5-4; size: few
DNA: TGTGCCAGCAGTGAAAGGGAAGCGGGAGTCTCCCAAGAGACCCAGTACTTC; CDR3: CASSEREAGVSQETQYF; D: TRBD2; J: TRBJ2-5; length: 17; V: TRBV25-1; size: few
DNA: TGTGCCAGCGTTACACGGGAGGGTTTCGGTATGAACACTGAAGCTTTCTTT; CDR3: CASVTREGFGMNTEAFF; D: NA; J: TRBJ1-1; length: 17; V: TRBV11-1; size: NA
DNA: TGTGCCAGTCTGGACCAATCAATGACAGGGGAGACTTATGGCTACACCTTC; CDR3: CASLDQSMTGETYGYTF; D: TRBD1; J: TRBJ1-2; length: 17; V: TRBV19; size: NA
DNA: TGTGCCAGCATGCGGGGGGCTAACTCCTACGAGCAGTACTTC; CDR3: CASMRGANSYEQYF; D: TRBD2; J: TRBJ2-7; length: 14; V: TRBV7-9; size: few
DNA: TGTGCCAGCAGGGAGAGACAGCTGAACACCGGGGAGCTGTTTTTT; CDR3: CASRERQLNTGELFF; D: NA; J: TRBJ2-2; length: 15; V: TRBV2; size: few
DNA: TGTGCCAGCAGCTTCTCGGACAACCACGAGCAGTACTTC; CDR3: CASSFSDNHEQYF; D: NA; J: TRBJ2-7; length: 13; V: TRBV9; size: NA
DNA: TGTGCCAGCAGTTTGCTACCAAGCGGGAGCGAGTTCTTC; CDR3: CASSLLPSGSEFF; D: TRBD2; J: TRBJ2-1; length: 13; V: TRBV6-5; size: few
DNA: TGTGCCAGTGAGCGCATTTACAGGGAGCGCGAGACCCAGTACTTC; CDR3: CASERIYRERETQYF; D: NA; J: TRBJ2-5; length: 15; V: TRBV6-1; size: few
DNA: TGTGCCAGCAGCTCAGGGGGACTAGCGGGCACAGATACGCAGTATTTT; CDR3: CASSSGGLAGTDTQYF; D: TRBD2; J: TRBJ2-3; length: 16; V: TRBV9; size: few
DNA: TGCGCCAGCAGCTTTCAAACAGATACGCAGTATTTT; CDR3: CASSFQTDTQYF; D: NA; J: TRBJ2-3; length: 12; V: TRBV5-1; size: few
DNA: TGTGCCAGCAGTTACTCGCCATCAACTAATGAAAAGCTGTTTTTT; CDR3: CASSYSPSTNEKLFF; D: NA; J: TRBJ1-4; length: 15; V: TRBV6-5; size: NA
DNA: TGTGCCAGCAGCCCCAGGGGGCCAGGAAACACCATATATTTT; CDR3: CASSPRGPGNTIYF; D: TRBD1; J: TRBJ1-3; length: 14; V: TRBV5-4; size: NA
DNA: TGTGCCAGCAGCCCGGGACTAGGGAGGATTGACACCGGGGAGCTGTTTTTT; CDR3: CASSPGLGRIDTGELFF; D: TRBD2; J: TRBJ2-2; length: 17; V: TRBV7-9; size: few
DNA: TGTGCCAGCAGCTTGCTACAGGGCTCCTCCAAAAACATTCAGTACTTC; CDR3: CASSLLQGSSKNIQYF; D: NA; J: TRBJ2-4; length: 16; V: TRBV5-6; size: few
DNA: TGTGCCAGCAGTTTAAGGGCGGTTCAGGGCACTGAAGCTTTCTTT; CDR3: CASSLRAVQGTEAFF; D: NA; J: TRBJ1-1; length: 15; V: TRBV27; size: many
DNA: TGCAGCGTACAGGGGGGATCCTCCTACGAGCAGTACTTC; CDR3: CSVQGGSSYEQYF; D: TRBD1; J: TRBJ2-7; length: 13; V: TRBV29-1; size: few
DNA: TGTGCCTGGAGTGTAGAGAACAGCCTTATTTATGGCTACACCTTC; CDR3: CAWSVENSLIYGYTF; D: NA; J: TRBJ1-2; length: 15; V: TRBV30; size: few